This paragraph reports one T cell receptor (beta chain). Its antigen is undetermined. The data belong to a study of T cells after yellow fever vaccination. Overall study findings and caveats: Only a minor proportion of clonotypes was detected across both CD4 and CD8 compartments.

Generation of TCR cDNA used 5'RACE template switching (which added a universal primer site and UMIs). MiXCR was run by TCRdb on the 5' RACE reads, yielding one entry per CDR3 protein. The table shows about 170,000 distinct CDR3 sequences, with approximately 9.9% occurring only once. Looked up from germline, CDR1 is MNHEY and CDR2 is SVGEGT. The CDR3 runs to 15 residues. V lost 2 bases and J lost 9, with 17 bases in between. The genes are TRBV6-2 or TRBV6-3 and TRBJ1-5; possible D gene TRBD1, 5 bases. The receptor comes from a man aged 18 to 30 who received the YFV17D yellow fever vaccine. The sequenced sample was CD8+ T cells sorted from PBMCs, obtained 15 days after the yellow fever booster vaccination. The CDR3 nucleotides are TGTGCCAGCAGTTACGCCGGACGGGGGTTTTGGCCCCAGCATTTT. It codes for CASSYAGRGFWPQHF.